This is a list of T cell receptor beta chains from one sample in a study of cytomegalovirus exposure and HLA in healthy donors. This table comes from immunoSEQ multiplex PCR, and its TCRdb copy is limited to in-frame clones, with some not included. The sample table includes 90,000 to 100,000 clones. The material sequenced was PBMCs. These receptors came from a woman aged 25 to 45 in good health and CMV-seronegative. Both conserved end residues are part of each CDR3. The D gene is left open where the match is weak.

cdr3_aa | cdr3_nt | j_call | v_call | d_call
CASARGRGRTDTQYF | TGTGCCAGCGCTAGGGGGAGGGGTCGCACAGATACGCAGTATTTT | TRBJ2-3 | TRBV7-3 | -
CASSYSRSRTGELFF | TGTGCCAGCAGTTACTCGCGGAGTCGCACCGGGGAGCTGTTTTTT | TRBJ2-2 | TRBV6-5 | -
CASSLGLWGEQFF | TGCGCCAGCAGCCTAGGACTTTGGGGTGAGCAGTTCTTC | TRBJ2-1 | TRBV4-1 | -
CASEQATNTGELFF | TGTGCCAGCGAACAGGCCACGAACACCGGGGAGCTGTTTTTT | TRBJ2-2 | TRBV6-4 | -
CASSVFSGKFEDTQYF | TGTGCCAGCAGCGTATTTAGCGGGAAGTTCGAGGATACGCAGTATTTT | TRBJ2-3 | TRBV9 | TRBD2
CASSLRAGGVYGYTF | TGCGCCAGCAGCTTGAGGGCAGGGGGCGTCTATGGCTACACCTTC | TRBJ1-2 | TRBV5-1 | TRBD1
CASSEALTAQHF | TGTGCCAGCAGTGAAGCATTAACGGCCCAGCATTTT | TRBJ1-5 | TRBV6-1 | -
CATSRETGSPLHF | TGTGCCACCAGCAGAGAGACAGGATCACCCCTCCACTTT | TRBJ1-6 | TRBV15 | -
CASSLRDSSQETQYF | TGTGCCAGCAGTCTGAGGGACAGTAGTCAAGAGACCCAGTACTTC | TRBJ2-5 | TRBV7-9 | TRBD1
CASSLGGGMVQFF | TGTGCCAGCAGCTTGGGGGGGGGAATGGTGCAGTTCTTC | TRBJ2-1 | TRBV11-3 | TRBD2
CASSFTGRGLYEQYF | TGTGCCAGCAGCTTCACAGGGCGCGGGTTGTACGAGCAGTACTTC | TRBJ2-7 | TRBV7-9 | -
CATTRTADYGYTF | TGTGCCACCACCCGGACAGCCGACTATGGCTACACCTTC | TRBJ1-2 | TRBV15 | -
CASSPRVAEGPNYGYTF | TGTGCCAGCAGTCCTCGGGTGGCCGAGGGCCCAAACTATGGCTACACCTTC | TRBJ1-2 | TRBV4-2 | -
CASSGGNEKLFF | TGTGCCAGCAGTGGCGGGAATGAAAAACTGTTTTTT | TRBJ1-4 | TRBV25-1 | -
CASSIAGGPSYNEQFF | TGTGCCAGCAGCATAGCGGGGGGGCCTTCCTACAATGAGCAGTTCTTC | TRBJ2-1 | TRBV9 | TRBD2
CASSLDGRAPYGYTF | TGCGCCAGCAGCCTAGACGGTCGTGCCCCCTATGGCTACACCTTC | TRBJ1-2 | TRBV5-1 | -
CAIWSLNGYTF | TGTGCCATTTGGAGTCTGAACGGCTACACCTTC | TRBJ1-2 | TRBV19 | -
CASSLEGQVGSEQYF | TGCGCCAGCAGCTTGGAGGGGCAGGTTGGGTCCGAGCAGTACTTC | TRBJ2-7 | TRBV5-1 | -
CASSYSGGNYGYTF | TGTGCCAGCAGTTACTCGGGGGGGAACTATGGCTACACCTTC | TRBJ1-2 | TRBV6-5 | -
CASSQDITVDSYEQYF | TGCGCCAGCAGCCAAGATATAACAGTGGACTCCTACGAGCAGTACTTC | TRBJ2-7 | TRBV4-1 | -
CASKFGVVTEAFF | TGTGCCAGCAAGTTCGGGGTTGTGACTGAAGCTTTCTTT | TRBJ1-1 | TRBV2 | -
CASSPLGGTSTDTQYF | TGTGCCAGCAGCCCCCTGGGGGGTACTAGCACAGATACGCAGTATTTT | TRBJ2-3 | TRBV11-1 | -
CASSQSGEGGANVLTF | TGTGCCAGCAGCCAATCGGGGGAAGGTGGGGCCAACGTCCTGACTTTC | TRBJ2-6 | TRBV4-2 | -
CASSPRTGYQETQYF | TGTGCCAGCAGTCCGCGGACAGGGTACCAAGAGACCCAGTACTTC | TRBJ2-5 | TRBV28 | TRBD1
CASSFWTSGSREQFF | TGTGCCAGCAGCTTTTGGACTAGCGGGAGCAGGGAGCAGTTCTTC | TRBJ2-1 | TRBV7-2 | TRBD2
CSVEGGLAGETETQYF | TGCAGCGTTGAAGGGGGACTAGCGGGAGAGACAGAGACCCAGTACTTC | TRBJ2-5 | TRBV29-1 | TRBD2
CASSRTSGVVDTQYF | TGTGCCAGCAGCCGAACTAGCGGGGTGGTAGATACGCAGTATTTT | TRBJ2-3 | TRBV7-2 | TRBD2
CASSFIRSGDTQYF | TGTGCCAGCAGTTTCATCAGGAGCGGGGATACGCAGTATTTT | TRBJ2-3 | TRBV28 | -
CASSSLNYEQFF | TGTGCCAGCAGTTCCCTAAATTATGAGCAGTTCTTC | TRBJ2-1 | TRBV28 | -
CASSFRQGGYGYTF | TGTGCCAGCAGTTTTCGACAGGGCGGCTATGGCTACACCTTC | TRBJ1-2 | TRBV27 | TRBD1
CASSLVSGEDTEAFF | TGTGCCAGCAGCTTAGTATCAGGGGAAGACACTGAAGCTTTCTTT | TRBJ1-1 | TRBV7-8 | -
CASSRGSGGLQETQYF | TGTGCCAGCAGTCGGGGTAGCGGAGGGCTCCAAGAGACCCAGTACTTC | TRBJ2-5 | TRBV7-9 | -
CASSFQGGYGYTF | TGTGCCAGTAGTTTTCAGGGTGGCTATGGCTACACCTTC | TRBJ1-2 | TRBV19 | -
CATGLDRANQPQHF | TGTGCCACCGGACTGGACAGAGCAAATCAGCCCCAGCATTTT | TRBJ1-5 | TRBV15 | -
CASSSAGGGADTQYF | TGTGCCAGCAGTTCCGCGGGGGGAGGGGCAGATACGCAGTATTTT | TRBJ2-3 | TRBV6-4 | TRBD2
CASSEPRRGGPTGELFF | TGTGCCAGCAGTGAACCCAGGCGGGGAGGGCCCACCGGGGAGCTGTTTTTT | TRBJ2-2 | TRBV28 | TRBD2
CASTSQGANVLTF | TGTGCCAGCACTTCTCAGGGGGCCAACGTCCTGACTTTC | TRBJ2-6 | TRBV28 | -
CASSIGQGNTGELFF | TGTGCCAGTAGTATAGGTCAGGGGAACACCGGGGAGCTGTTTTTT | TRBJ2-2 | TRBV19 | -
CASSATSPYSYNEQFF | TGTGCCAGCAGCGCGACTAGCCCTTACTCCTACAATGAGCAGTTCTTC | TRBJ2-1 | TRBV11-1 | TRBD2
CASSYEAGASHEQYF | TGTGCCAGCAGTTACGAGGCAGGTGCTAGCCACGAGCAGTACTTC | TRBJ2-7 | TRBV6-5 | -
CASRRQGAGDTEAFF | TGTGCCAGCAGGCGTCAGGGGGCGGGGGACACTGAAGCTTTCTTT | TRBJ1-1 | TRBV7-9 | TRBD1
CASSLVPGGANVLTF | TGCGCCAGCAGCTTGGTCCCGGGGGGGGCCAACGTCCTGACTTTC | TRBJ2-6 | TRBV5-1 | -
CANSSPSGDYGYTF | TGTGCCAACAGCTCACCGTCAGGGGACTATGGCTACACCTTC | TRBJ1-2 | TRBV13 | -
CASSQDRGFSNQPQHF | TGCGCCAGCAGCCAGGACAGGGGTTTTAGCAATCAGCCCCAGCATTTT | TRBJ1-5 | TRBV4-1 | TRBD1
CASSYSDSSNQPQHF | TGTGCCAGCAGTTACTCCGATAGTAGCAATCAGCCCCAGCATTTT | TRBJ1-5 | TRBV6-6 | -